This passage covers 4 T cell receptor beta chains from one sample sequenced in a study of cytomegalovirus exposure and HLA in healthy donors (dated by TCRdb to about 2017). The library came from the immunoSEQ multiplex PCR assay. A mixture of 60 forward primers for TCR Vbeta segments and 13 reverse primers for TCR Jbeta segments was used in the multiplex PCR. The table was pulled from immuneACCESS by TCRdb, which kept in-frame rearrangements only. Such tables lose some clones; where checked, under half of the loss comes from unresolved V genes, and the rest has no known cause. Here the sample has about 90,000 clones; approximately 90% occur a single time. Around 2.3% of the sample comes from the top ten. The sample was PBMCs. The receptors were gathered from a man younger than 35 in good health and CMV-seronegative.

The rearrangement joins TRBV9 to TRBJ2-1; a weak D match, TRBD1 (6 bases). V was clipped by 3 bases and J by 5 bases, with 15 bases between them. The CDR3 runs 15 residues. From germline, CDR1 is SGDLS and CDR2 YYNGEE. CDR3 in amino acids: CASSDTGNAHNEQFF. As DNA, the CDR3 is TGTGCCAGCAGCGATACAGGGAACGCCCACAATGAGCAGTTCTTC. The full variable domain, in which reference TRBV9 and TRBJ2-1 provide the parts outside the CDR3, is DSGVTQTPKHLITATGQRVTLRCSPRSGDLSVYWYQQSLDQGLQFLIQYYNGEERAKGNILERFSAQQFPDLHSELNLSSLELGDSALYFCASSDTGNAHNEQFFGPGTRLTVL.

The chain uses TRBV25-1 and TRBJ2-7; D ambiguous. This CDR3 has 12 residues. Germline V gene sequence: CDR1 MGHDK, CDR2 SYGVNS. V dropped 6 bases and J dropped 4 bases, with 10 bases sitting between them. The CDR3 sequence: CASSLAGYEQYF. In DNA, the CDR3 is TGTGCCAGCAGCCTTGCCGGTTACGAGCAGTACTTC.

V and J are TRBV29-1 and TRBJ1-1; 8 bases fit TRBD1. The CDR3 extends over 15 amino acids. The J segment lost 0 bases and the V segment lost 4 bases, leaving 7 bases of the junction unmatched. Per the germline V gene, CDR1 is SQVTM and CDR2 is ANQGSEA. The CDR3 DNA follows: TGCAGCGTTGCCCGGGGGACAGGTTTGAACACTGAAGCTTTCTTT. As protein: CSVARGTGLNTEAFF.

CDR3 in DNA: TGTGCCAGCAGACTGGACAGGGGATATCAGCCCCAGCATTTT. This sequence encodes CASRLDRGYQPQHF. This chain uses TRBV28 with TRBJ1-5; TRBD1 matches 9 bases. V lost 6 bases and J lost 5; bases outside the gene matches: 5. The CDR3 is made up of 14 amino acids. Germline lookup yields CDR1 MDHEN and CDR2 SYDVKM.